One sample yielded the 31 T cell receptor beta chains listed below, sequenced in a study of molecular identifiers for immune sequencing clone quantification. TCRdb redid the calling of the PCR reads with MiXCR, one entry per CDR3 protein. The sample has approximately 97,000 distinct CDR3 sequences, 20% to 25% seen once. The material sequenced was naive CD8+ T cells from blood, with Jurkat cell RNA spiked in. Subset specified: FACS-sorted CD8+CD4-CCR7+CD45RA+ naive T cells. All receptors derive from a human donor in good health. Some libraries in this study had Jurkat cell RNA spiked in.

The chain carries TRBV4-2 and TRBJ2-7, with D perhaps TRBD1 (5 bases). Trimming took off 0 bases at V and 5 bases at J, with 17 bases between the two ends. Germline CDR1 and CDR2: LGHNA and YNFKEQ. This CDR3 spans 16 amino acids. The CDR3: CASSQDVLTDSNEQYF. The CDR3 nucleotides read TGTGCCAGCAGCCAAGACGTTCTGACAGACTCTAACGAGCAGTACTTC.

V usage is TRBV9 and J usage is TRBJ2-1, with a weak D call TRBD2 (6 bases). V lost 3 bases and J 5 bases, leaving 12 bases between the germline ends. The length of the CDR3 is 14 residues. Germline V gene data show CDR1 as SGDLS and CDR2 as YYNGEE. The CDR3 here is CASSGRDSNNEQFF. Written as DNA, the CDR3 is TGTGCCAGCAGCGGCCGGGACTCTAACAATGAGCAGTTCTTC.

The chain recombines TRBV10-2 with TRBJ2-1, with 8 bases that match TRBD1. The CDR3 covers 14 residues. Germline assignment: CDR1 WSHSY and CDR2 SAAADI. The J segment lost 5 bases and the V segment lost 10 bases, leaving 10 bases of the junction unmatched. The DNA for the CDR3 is TGCGCCACCCAACAGGGGGGCGTGGACAATGAGCAGTTCTTC. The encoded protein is CATQQGGVDNEQFF.

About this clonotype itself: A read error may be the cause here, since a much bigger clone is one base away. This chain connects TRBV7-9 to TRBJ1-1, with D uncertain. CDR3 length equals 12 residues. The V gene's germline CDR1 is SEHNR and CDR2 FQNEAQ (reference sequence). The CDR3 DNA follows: TGTGCCAGCAGCTTAGTAGGTGATGAAGCTCTCTTT. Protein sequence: CASSLVGDEALF.

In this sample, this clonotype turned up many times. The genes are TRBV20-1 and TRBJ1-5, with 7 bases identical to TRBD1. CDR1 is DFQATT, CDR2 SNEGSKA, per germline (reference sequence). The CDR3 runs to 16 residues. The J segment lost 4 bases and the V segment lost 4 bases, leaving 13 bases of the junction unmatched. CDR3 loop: CSATFDRVFNNQPQHF. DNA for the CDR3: TGCAGTGCTACCTTCGACAGGGTCTTCAATAATCAGCCCCAGCATTTT.

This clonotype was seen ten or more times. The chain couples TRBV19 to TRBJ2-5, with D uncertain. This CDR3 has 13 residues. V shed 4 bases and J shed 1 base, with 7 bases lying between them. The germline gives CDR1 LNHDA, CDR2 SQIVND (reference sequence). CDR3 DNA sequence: TGTGCCAGTAGTAACCCGCTCCAAGAGACCCAGTACTTC. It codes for CASSNPLQETQYF.

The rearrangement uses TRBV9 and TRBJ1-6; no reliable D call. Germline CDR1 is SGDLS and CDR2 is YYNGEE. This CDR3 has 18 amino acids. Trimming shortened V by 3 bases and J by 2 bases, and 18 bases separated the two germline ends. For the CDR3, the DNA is TGTGCCAGCAGCGACGACCATGCCCGCGGTCCCTATAATTCACCCCTCCACTTT. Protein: CASSDDHARGPYNSPLHF.

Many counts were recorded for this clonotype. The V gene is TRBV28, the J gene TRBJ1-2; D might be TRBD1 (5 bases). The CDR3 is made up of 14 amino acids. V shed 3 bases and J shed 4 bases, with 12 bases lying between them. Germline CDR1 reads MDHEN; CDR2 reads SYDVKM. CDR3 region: CASSFGQASYGYTF. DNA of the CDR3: TGTGCCAGCAGTTTCGGACAAGCCTCCTATGGCTACACCTTC.

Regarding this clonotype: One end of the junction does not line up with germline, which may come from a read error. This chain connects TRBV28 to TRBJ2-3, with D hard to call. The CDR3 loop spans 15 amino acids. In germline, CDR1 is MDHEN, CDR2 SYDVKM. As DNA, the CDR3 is TGTGCCAGCATCCTCGGGTTGGCTAGTGCAGATACGCGGTATTTT. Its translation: CASILGLASADTRYF.

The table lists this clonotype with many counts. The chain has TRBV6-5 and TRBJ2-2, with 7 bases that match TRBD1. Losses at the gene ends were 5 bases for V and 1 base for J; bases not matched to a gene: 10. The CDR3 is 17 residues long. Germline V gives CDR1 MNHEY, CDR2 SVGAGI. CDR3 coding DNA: TGTGCCAGCAGTGGACCAACAGGGGCCATGAACACCGGGGAGCTGTTTTTT. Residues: CASSGPTGAMNTGELFF.

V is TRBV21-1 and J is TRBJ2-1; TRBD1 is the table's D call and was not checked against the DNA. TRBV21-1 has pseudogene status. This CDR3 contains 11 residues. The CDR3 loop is CASGTGPEQFF. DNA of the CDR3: TGTGCCAGCGGTACAGGGCCTGAGCAGTTCTTC.

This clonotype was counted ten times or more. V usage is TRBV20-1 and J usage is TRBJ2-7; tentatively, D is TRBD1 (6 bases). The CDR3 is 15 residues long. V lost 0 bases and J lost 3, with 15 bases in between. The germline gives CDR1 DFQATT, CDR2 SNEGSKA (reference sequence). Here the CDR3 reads CSARDLSGAYYEQYF. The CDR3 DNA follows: TGCAGTGCTAGAGATCTGTCAGGGGCCTACTACGAGCAGTACTTC.

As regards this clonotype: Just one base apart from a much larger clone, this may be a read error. For the CDR3, the DNA is TGCGCCAGCAGCTTGGAGCCGGACCCCTCCTACAATGGGCAGTTCTTC. It encodes CASSLEPDPSYNGQFF. V gene TRBV5-1 combines with J gene TRBJ2-1; D is unclear. The CDR3 length is 16 residues. Germline V lookup: CDR1 SGHRS, CDR2 YFSETQ.

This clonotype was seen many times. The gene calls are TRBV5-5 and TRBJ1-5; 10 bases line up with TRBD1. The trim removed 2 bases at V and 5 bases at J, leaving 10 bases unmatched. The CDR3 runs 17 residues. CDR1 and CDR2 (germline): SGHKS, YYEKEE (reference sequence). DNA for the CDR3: TGTGCCAGCAGCTTCATATTAGACAGGGGGCTGGATCAGCCCCAGCATTTT. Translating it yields CASSFILDRGLDQPQHF.

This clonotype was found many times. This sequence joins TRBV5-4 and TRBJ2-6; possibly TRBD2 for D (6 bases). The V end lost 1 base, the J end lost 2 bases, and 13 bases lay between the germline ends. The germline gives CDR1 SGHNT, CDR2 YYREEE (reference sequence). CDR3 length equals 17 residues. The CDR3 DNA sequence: TGTGCCAGCAGCTTGTATCAAGGAGGGGCTGGGGCCAACGTCCTGACTTTC. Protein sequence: CASSLYQGGAGANVLTF.

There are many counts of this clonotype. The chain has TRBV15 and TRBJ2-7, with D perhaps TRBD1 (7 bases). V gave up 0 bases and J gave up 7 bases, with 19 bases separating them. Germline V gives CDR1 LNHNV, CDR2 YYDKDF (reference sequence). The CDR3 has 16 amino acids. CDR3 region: CATSRDLGTAGREQYF. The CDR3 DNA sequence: TGTGCCACCAGCAGAGATCTTGGGACAGCTGGGAGGGAGCAGTACTTC.

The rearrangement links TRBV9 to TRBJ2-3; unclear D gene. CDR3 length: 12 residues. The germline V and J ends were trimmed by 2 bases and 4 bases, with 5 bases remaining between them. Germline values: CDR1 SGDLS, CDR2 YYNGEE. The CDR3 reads CASSVAADTQYF. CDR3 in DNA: TGTGCCAGCAGCGTGGCGGCAGATACGCAGTATTTT.

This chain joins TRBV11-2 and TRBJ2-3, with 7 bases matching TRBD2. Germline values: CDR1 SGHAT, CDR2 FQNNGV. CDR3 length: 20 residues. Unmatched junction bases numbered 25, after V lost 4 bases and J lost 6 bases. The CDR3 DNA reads TGTGCCAGCAGCTGGGGGGGAACAGTAGGGGCCTCGCCCCCATCGGATACGCAGTATTTT. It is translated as CASSWGGTVGASPPSDTQYF.

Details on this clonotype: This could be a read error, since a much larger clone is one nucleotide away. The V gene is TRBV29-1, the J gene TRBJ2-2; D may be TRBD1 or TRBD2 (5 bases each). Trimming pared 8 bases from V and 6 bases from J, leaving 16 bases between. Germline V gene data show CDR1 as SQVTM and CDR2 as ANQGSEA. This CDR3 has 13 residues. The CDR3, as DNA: TGCAGCACCCCGGGGCAGGGCGCCGGGGAGCTGTTTTTT. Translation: CSTPGQGAGELFF.

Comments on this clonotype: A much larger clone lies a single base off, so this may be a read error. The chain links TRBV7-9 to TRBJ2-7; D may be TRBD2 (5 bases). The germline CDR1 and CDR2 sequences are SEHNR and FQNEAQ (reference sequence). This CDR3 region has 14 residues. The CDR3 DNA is TGTGCCAGCAGCTTGTCCGGGGAACTCTACGGGCAGTACTTC. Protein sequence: CASSLSGELYGQYF.

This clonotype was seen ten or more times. CDR3 DNA sequence: TGCGCCAGCAGTGGGACAGGGAATTGGCAAAGCAATCAGCCCCAGCATTTT. Translated, it gives CASSGTGNWQSNQPQHF. The J gene is TRBJ1-5, the V gene TRBV4-1; 9 bases fit TRBD1. This CDR3 is 17 amino acids long. Germline lookup yields CDR1 MGHRA and CDR2 YSYEKL. V was pared by 6 bases and J by 1 base, with 10 bases of the junction left unmatched.

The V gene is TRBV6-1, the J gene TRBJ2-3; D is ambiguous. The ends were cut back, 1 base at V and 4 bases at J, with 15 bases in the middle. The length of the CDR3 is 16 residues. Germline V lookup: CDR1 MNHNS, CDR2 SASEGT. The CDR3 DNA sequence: TGTGCCAGCAGTGAAGAGGTCTCAGACTCATCAGATACGCAGTATTTT. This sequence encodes CASSEEVSDSSDTQYF.

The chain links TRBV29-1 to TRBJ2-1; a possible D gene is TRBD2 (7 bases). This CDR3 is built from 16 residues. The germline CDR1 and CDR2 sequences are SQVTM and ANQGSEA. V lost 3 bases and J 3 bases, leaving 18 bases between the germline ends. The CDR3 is CSVERGTTLLYNEQFF. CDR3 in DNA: TGCAGCGTTGAGAGGGGGACTACGTTACTCTACAATGAGCAGTTCTTC.

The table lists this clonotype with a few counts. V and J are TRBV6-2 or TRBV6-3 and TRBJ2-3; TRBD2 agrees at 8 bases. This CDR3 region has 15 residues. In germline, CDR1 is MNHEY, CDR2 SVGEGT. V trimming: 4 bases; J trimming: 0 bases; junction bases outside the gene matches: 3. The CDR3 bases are TGTGCCAGCAGTTTACTAGCGGCTAGCACAGATACGCAGTATTTT. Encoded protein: CASSLLAASTDTQYF.

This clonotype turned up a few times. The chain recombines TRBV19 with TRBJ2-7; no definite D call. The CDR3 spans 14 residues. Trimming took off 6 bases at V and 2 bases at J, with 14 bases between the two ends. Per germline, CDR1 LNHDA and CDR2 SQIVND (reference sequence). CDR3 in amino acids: CASRYNYHTYEQYF. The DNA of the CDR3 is TGTGCCAGTAGATACAACTATCATACCTACGAGCAGTACTTC.

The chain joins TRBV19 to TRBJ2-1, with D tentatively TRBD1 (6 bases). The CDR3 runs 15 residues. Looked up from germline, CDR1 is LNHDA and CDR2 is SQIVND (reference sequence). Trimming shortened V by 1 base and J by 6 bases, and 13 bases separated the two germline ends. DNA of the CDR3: TGTGCCAGTAGTATAGCCGGGAAGGGGGTCAATGAGCAGTTCTTC. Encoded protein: CASSIAGKGVNEQFF.

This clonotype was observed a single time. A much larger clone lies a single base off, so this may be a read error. The CDR3 region is CSAEGGTETQYF. CDR3 in DNA: TGCAGCGCTGAGGGAGGGACCGAGACCCAGTACTTC. The rearrangement uses TRBV29-1 and TRBJ2-5, with 7 bases fitting TRBD2. The germline V gene encodes CDR1 SQVTM and CDR2 ANQGSEA. The trim removed 7 bases at V and 5 bases at J, leaving 7 bases unmatched. The CDR3 spans 12 residues.

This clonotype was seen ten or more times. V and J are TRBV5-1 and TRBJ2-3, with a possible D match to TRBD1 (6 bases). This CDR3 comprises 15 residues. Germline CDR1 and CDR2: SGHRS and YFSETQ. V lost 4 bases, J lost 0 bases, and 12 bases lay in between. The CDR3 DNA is TGCGCCAGCAGCCTCTACGGACAGAGCACAGATACGCAGTATTTT. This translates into CASSLYGQSTDTQYF.

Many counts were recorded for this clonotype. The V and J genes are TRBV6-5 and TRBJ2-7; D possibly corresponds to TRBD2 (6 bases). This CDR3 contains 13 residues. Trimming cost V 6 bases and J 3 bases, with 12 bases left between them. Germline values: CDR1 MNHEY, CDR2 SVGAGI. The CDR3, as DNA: TGTGCCAGCAGGTCCCTGGGGGGCTACGAGCAGTACTTC. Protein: CASRSLGGYEQYF.

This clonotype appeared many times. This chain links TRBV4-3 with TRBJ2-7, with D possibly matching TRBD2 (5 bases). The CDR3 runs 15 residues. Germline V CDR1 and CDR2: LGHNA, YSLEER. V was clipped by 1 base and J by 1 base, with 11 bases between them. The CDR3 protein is CASSQGLSVSYEQYF. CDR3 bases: TGCGCCAGCAGCCAAGGACTATCAGTTTCCTACGAGCAGTACTTC.

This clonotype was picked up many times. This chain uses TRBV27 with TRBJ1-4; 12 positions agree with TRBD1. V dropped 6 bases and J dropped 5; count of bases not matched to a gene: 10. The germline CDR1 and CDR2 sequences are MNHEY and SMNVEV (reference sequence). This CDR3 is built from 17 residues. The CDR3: CASSPGTGGLSNEKLFF. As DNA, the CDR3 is TGTGCCAGCAGCCCGGGGACAGGGGGCTTATCAAATGAAAAACTGTTTTTT. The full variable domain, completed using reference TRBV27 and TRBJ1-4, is EAQVTQNPRYLITVTGKKLTVTCSQNMNHEYMSWYRQDPGLGLRQIYYSMNVEVTDKGDVPEGYKVSRKEKRNFPLILESPSPNQTSLYFCASSPGTGGLSNEKLFFGSGTQLSVL.